One sample yielded the 26 T cell receptor beta chains listed below, sequenced in a study of T cell changes during pregnancy in multiple sclerosis. Clones were read by immunoSEQ multiplex PCR, and TCRdb kept only the in-frame ones, dropping some. The table lists tens of thousands of clones, around nine tenths of them singletons. The sequencing used CD4+ T cells from peripheral blood mononuclear cells, collected in the second trimester of pregnancy. The receptor source for this set is a female donor with multiple sclerosis, enrolled in a pregnancy study.

This chain joins TRBV5-4 and TRBJ2-7; D is possibly TRBD1 (7 bases). CDR1 and CDR2 from the germline V gene are SGHNT and YYREEE (reference sequence). Trimming took off 5 bases at V and 0 bases at J, with 27 bases between the two ends. The CDR3 is 19 amino acids. The CDR3 nucleotides read TGTGCCAGCAGTGACGGCCGACGAGGAGGGACAGCGAGCTCCTACGAGCAGTACTTC. It specifies CASSDGRRGGTASSYEQYF. The full variable domain, completed using reference TRBV5-4 and TRBJ2-7, is ETGVTQSPTHLIKTRGQQVTLRCSSQSGHNTVSWYQQALGQGPQFIFQYYREEENGRGNFPPRFSGLQFPNYSSELNVNALELDDSALYLCASSDGRRGGTASSYEQYFGPGTRLTVT.

The DNA for the CDR3 is TGTGCCATCAGCGCTTCTAGCGGGGGGACCCAATACAATGAGCAGTTCTTC. Translation gives CAISASSGGTQYNEQFF. The chain carries TRBV10-3 and TRBJ2-1, with TRBD2 matching 11 bases. V lost 6 bases, J lost 4 bases, and 11 bases stayed unmatched. Per the germline V gene, CDR1 is ENHRY and CDR2 is SYGVKD. CDR3 length: 17 amino acids.

In this sample, this clone turned up once. This chain uses TRBV29-1 with TRBJ1-1; D is undetermined. V lost 6 bases and J lost 3, with 11 bases in between. CDR1 and CDR2 from the germline V gene are SQVTM and ANQGSEA. CDR3 length: 12 amino acids. Written as DNA, the CDR3 is TGCAGCGTGGGGTCGGGATACACTGAAGCTTTCTTT. This sequence encodes CSVGSGYTEAFF. Filled out from reference TRBV29-1 and TRBJ1-1, the complete variable domain reads SAVISQKPSRDICQRGTSLTIQCQVDSQVTMMFWYRQQPGQSLTLIATANQGSEATYESGFVIDKFPISRPNLTFSTLTVSNMSPEDSSIYLCSVGSGYTEAFFGQGTRLTVV.

CDR3 sequence (DNA): TGTGCCAGCAGTATTTCGAGAGATACGCAGTATTTT. It translates to CASSISRDTQYF. This chain uses TRBV6-1 with TRBJ2-3; D gene ambiguous. The CDR3 is made up of 12 amino acids. V shed 5 bases and J shed 5 bases, with 8 bases lying between them. The germline CDR1 and CDR2 sequences are MNHNS and SASEGT.

This clone occurred once. This chain joins TRBV27 and TRBJ1-1, with 11 positions matching TRBD1. Germline CDR1 reads MNHEY; CDR2 reads SMNVEV (reference sequence). The junction had 1 base not matched to a gene; V was cut back by 1 base and J by 6 bases. The CDR3 runs to 14 residues. The CDR3 coding sequence is TGTGCCAGCAGTTTATTGGGACAGGGGGCTGAAGCTTTCTTT. Amino acid sequence: CASSLLGQGAEAFF.

This chain joins TRBV5-6 and TRBJ2-1, with TRBD1 identical over 10 bases. The trim removed 0 bases at V and 6 bases at J, leaving 6 bases unmatched. The germline gives CDR1 SGHDT, CDR2 YYEEEE. The CDR3 runs 16 residues. The CDR3 DNA sequence: TGTGCCAGCAGCTTGGAGACAGGGGGCGCGTCCAATGAGCAGTTCTTC. Translation: CASSLETGGASNEQFF.

V gene TRBV18 combines with J gene TRBJ1-1; a possible D gene is TRBD1 (6 bases). Per the germline V gene, CDR1 is KGHSH and CDR2 is LQKENI. This CDR3 is built from 14 residues. V was cut by 5 bases and J by 3 bases, with 13 bases left in between. The CDR3: CASSRTGRDTEAFF. The CDR3 DNA is TGTGCCAGCTCAAGAACAGGGAGGGACACTGAAGCTTTCTTT. Based on the CDR3 plus reference TRBV18 and TRBJ1-1, the full variable domain is NAGVMQNPRHLVRRRGQEARLRCSPMKGHSHVYWYRQLPEEGLKFMVYLQKENIIDESGMPKERFSAEFPKEGPSILRIQQVVRGDSAAYFCASSRTGRDTEAFFGQGTRLTVV.

CDR3 region: CASSLRTSGGTYEQYF. The DNA of the CDR3 is TGCGCCAGCAGCCTTCGGACTAGCGGGGGTACCTACGAGCAGTACTTC. The rearrangement links TRBV4-1 to TRBJ2-7; 13 bases map to TRBD2. The length of the CDR3 is 16 residues. In germline, CDR1 is MGHRA, CDR2 YSYEKL. V trimming: 4 bases; J trimming: 2 bases; junction bases outside the gene matches: 5.

The rearrangement links TRBV11-3 to TRBJ1-1, with TRBD1 matching over 9 bases. Germline V lookup: CDR1 SGHNT, CDR2 YENEEA. J gave up 4 bases and V 5 bases, and 5 bases lay outside the gene matches. The CDR3 extends over 14 amino acids. CDR3 residues: CASSPGQGSTEAFF. The CDR3, as DNA: TGTGCCAGCAGCCCCGGACAGGGGTCCACTGAAGCTTTCTTT.

This rearrangement joins TRBV7-9 to TRBJ2-2; the match to TRBD2 covers 8 bases. The J segment lost 3 bases and the V segment lost 8 bases, leaving 8 bases of the junction unmatched. Germline-derived CDR1 and CDR2 are SEHNR and FQNEAQ (reference sequence). This CDR3 has 15 amino acids. CDR3: CASGSGGPDTGELFF. The CDR3 region has the DNA TGTGCCAGCGGGTCGGGGGGGCCGGACACCGGGGAGCTGTTTTTT.

The table lists this clone with a count of one. V usage is TRBV19 and J usage is TRBJ2-2; TRBD1 is a possible D gene (5 bases). CDR1 and CDR2 (germline): LNHDA, SQIVND (reference sequence). The length of the CDR3 is 13 residues. V was cut by 1 base and J by 8 bases, with 8 bases left in between. CDR3 sequence: CASSIGTKGELFF. The CDR3 region has the DNA TGTGCCAGTAGTATAGGGACAAAAGGGGAGCTGTTTTTT.

This clone has a single count. This chain joins TRBV20-1 and TRBJ2-7; D gene uncertain. Trimming shortened V by 2 bases and J by 7 bases, and 9 bases separated the two germline ends. The CDR3 is 11 amino acids. The germline V gene encodes CDR1 DFQATT and CDR2 SNEGSKA (reference sequence). DNA for the CDR3: TGCAGTGCTAGAATGGCGGTTGAGCAGTACTTC. Protein: CSARMAVEQYF.

V gene TRBV27 combines with J gene TRBJ2-3; 10 nucleotides agree with TRBD2. Trimming took 6 bases from V and 1 from J; bases not matched to a gene: 4. The CDR3 has 15 residues. Germline lookup yields CDR1 MNHEY and CDR2 SMNVEV (reference sequence). In nucleotides, the CDR3 is TGTGCCAGCAGGGATCTAGCGGGGGGCACAGATACGCAGTATTTT. It encodes CASRDLAGGTDTQYF.

The rearrangement links TRBV30 to TRBJ2-3; 9 nucleotides line up with TRBD2. The germline CDR1 and CDR2 sequences are GTSNPN and SVGIG (reference sequence). This CDR3 region has 16 residues. V dropped 2 bases and J dropped 0; count of bases not matched to a gene: 6. The CDR3 here is CAWSTGGLASTDTQYF. CDR3 coding DNA: TGTGCCTGGAGTACCGGGGGACTAGCTAGCACAGATACGCAGTATTTT.

The chain uses TRBV6-5 and TRBJ1-4; D possibly corresponds to TRBD1 (6 bases). This CDR3 is 14 amino acids long. V was pared by 6 bases and J by 5 bases, with 13 bases between. Germline assignment: CDR1 MNHEY and CDR2 SVGAGI. The CDR3 spells CASSIQGGNEKLFF. The DNA of the CDR3 is TGTGCCAGCAGCATACAGGGTGGGAATGAAAAACTGTTTTTT.

The chain couples TRBV9 to TRBJ2-1; D possibly corresponds to TRBD1 (5 bases). CDR1 is SGDLS and CDR2 is YYNGEE in the germline V gene. The CDR3 contains 15 residues. V gave up 4 bases and J gave up 2 bases, with 13 bases separating them. The CDR3 coding sequence is TGTGCCAGCAGCATACAAGACAGCCCCTACAATGAGCAGTTCTTC. This translates into CASSIQDSPYNEQFF.

The chain recombines TRBV5-6 with TRBJ2-2; no firm D call. Trimming took off 3 bases at V and 0 bases at J, with 15 bases between the two ends. Germline V gene data show CDR1 as SGHDT and CDR2 as YYEEEE. The CDR3 extends over 17 amino acids. The CDR3 region has the DNA TGTGCCAGCAGCTCCGTGTGGTCAGGAACGAACACCGGGGAGCTGTTTTTT. This codes for CASSSVWSGTNTGELFF.

The chain recombines TRBV2 with TRBJ1-5; TRBD1 matches 9 bases. The CDR3 runs 14 residues. Trimming at V came to 6 bases and at J to 6 bases, leaving 6 bases not matched to a gene. From germline, CDR1 is SNHLY and CDR2 FYNNEI. This CDR3 is CASRVNRGRQPQHF. DNA for the CDR3: TGTGCCAGCAGGGTTAACAGGGGGCGTCAGCCCCAGCATTTT.

The chain is built from TRBV5-1 and TRBJ2-3; no clear D. The V end lost 1 base, the J end lost 2 bases, and 20 bases lay between the germline ends. Germline V gene data show CDR1 as SGHRS and CDR2 as YFSETQ. This CDR3 is 18 amino acids long. The CDR3 nucleotides read TGCGCCAGCAGCTTGTATGGGCGCAACTTAGGTTCCACAGATACGCAGTATTTT. Encoded protein: CASSLYGRNLGSTDTQYF.

V and J are TRBV5-1 and TRBJ2-4; the D gene is possibly TRBD2 (6 bases). Germline CDR1 and CDR2: SGHRS and YFSETQ. V lost 2 bases and J lost 5, with 14 bases in between. This CDR3 contains 15 residues. The CDR3 protein is CASSFQGAGQNIQYF. CDR3 DNA: TGCGCCAGCAGCTTCCAGGGAGCGGGTCAAAACATTCAGTACTTC.

The sample holds one count of this clone. This sequence joins TRBV5-1 and TRBJ1-1; a possible D gene is TRBD1 (5 bases). This CDR3 spans 16 amino acids. Deletions cut 2 bases from V and 1 base from J, with 15 bases between. CDR1 SGHRS and CDR2 YFSETQ come from the germline V gene. The CDR3 nucleotides read TGCGCCAGCAGCTTTTGGGGACCGGGGGGGAACACTGAAGCTTTCTTT. Its protein product is CASSFWGPGGNTEAFF.

The chain employs TRBV19 and TRBJ1-2; D is possibly TRBD1 (6 bases). The CDR3 length is 16 residues. Germline V gene data show CDR1 as LNHDA and CDR2 as SQIVND (reference sequence). The V end lost 3 bases, the J end lost 0 bases, and 14 bases lay between the germline ends. CDR3 loop: CASSMLAGAANYGYTF. CDR3 sequence (DNA): TGTGCCAGTAGTATGTTGGCAGGGGCGGCTAACTATGGCTACACCTTC.

The chain employs TRBV9 and TRBJ1-5; TRBD1 agrees at 8 bases. Germline CDR1 SGDLS, CDR2 YYNGEE. The CDR3 loop spans 14 amino acids. J was trimmed by 6 bases and V by 2 bases; bases with no gene match: 4. For the CDR3, the DNA is TGTGCCAGCAGCGTCACAGGGGGAGGTCAGCCCCAGCATTTT. This sequence encodes CASSVTGGGQPQHF.

The chain recombines TRBV4-2 with TRBJ2-2; possibly TRBD2 for D (6 bases). Trimming cost V 3 bases and J 7 bases, with 15 bases left between them. This CDR3 is built from 15 residues. The V gene's germline CDR1 is LGHNA and CDR2 YNFKEQ. In DNA form, the CDR3 reads TGTGCCAGCAGCCAGCGGGACTCCCAGGTCGGGGAGCTGTTTTTT. Translating gives CASSQRDSQVGELFF.

CDR3 amino acids: CASSEARGQGRTLWNQPQHF. DNA of the CDR3: TGTGCCAGCAGTGAAGCGCGGGGGCAGGGGCGAACATTATGGAATCAGCCCCAGCATTTT. This sequence joins TRBV6-1 and TRBJ1-5; D might be TRBD1 (6 bases). CDR1 and CDR2 from the germline V gene are MNHNS and SASEGT. This CDR3 has 20 amino acids. Trimming cost V 0 bases and J 4 bases, with 25 bases left between them.

The gene calls are TRBV5-1 and TRBJ2-1; 7 nucleotides line up with TRBD1. The germline V gene has CDR1 SGHRS and CDR2 YFSETQ. This CDR3 contains 14 residues. V dropped 4 bases and J dropped 0; count of bases not matched to a gene: 1. The CDR3 reads CASSGDSSYNEQFF. The CDR3 DNA is TGCGCCAGCAGCGGGGACAGCTCCTACAATGAGCAGTTCTTC.